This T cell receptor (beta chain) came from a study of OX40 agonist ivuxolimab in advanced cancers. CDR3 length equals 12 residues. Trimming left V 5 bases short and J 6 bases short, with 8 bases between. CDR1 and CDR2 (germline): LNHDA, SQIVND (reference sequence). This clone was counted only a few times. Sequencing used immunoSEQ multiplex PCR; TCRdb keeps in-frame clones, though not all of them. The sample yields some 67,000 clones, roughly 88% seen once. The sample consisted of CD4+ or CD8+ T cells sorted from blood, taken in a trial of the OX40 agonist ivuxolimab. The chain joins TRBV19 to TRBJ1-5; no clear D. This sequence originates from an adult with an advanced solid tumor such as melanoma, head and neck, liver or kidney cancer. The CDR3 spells CASSWASQPQHF. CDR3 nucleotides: TGTGCCAGTAGTTGGGCAAGTCAGCCCCAGCATTTT. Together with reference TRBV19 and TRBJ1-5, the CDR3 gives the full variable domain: DGGITQSPKYLFRKEGQNVTLSCEQNLNHDAMYWYRQDPGQGLRLIYYSQIVNDFQKGDIAEGYSVSREKKESFPLTVTSAQKNPTAFYLCASSWASQPQHFGDGTRLSIL.